These T cell receptor beta chains were read from a single sample in a study of response to subunit inactivated influenza vaccine. TCRdb reanalysed the RT-PCR reads using MiXCR and keeps one entry per CDR3 protein. The sample comprises fewer than 750,000 distinct CDR3 sequences, 13% to 15% of which are singletons, and approximately 12% rests with the top ten. The specimen comprised PBMCs from blood, sampled 11 to 12 days after vaccination. These receptors originate from a man between 45 and 60 years old who received an inactivated influenza vaccine. The CDR3 runs from the conserved cysteine through the conserved F or W. The D gene is left open where the match is weak. Rows may omit the clone size; those that give it use once, few, many or a size class.

CDR3 DNA	CDR3 protein	V gene	D gene	J gene	clone size
TGTGCCAGCAGTTTAGGGGGTGATACCTACAATGAGCAGTTCTTC	CASSLGGDTYNEQFF	TRBV28	-	TRBJ2-1	few
TGTGCCAGCAGCTTATTCCATCCTGAAGCTTTCTTT	CASSLFHPEAFF	TRBV11-2	-	TRBJ1-1	-
TGTGCCAGCAGCCCAGTGACCTATGGCTACACCTTC	CASSPVTYGYTF	TRBV7-9	-	TRBJ1-2	few
TGTGCCAGCATCCTTCAGAGACAAGAGACCCAGTACTTC	CASILQRQETQYF	TRBV2	-	TRBJ2-5	-
TGTGCCACCCGGGAGTACTGGAAAGAAGAGACCCAGTACTTC	CATREYWKEETQYF	TRBV10-3	-	TRBJ2-5	-
TGTGCCAGCGTACCGAGGTCTGAGGCCTCCTACAATGAGCAGTTCTTC	CASVPRSEASYNEQFF	TRBV12-3/TRBV12-4	-	TRBJ2-1	many
TGCAGTGCCGTCCTACCACCGGATACGCAGTATTTT	CSAVLPPDTQYF	TRBV20-1	-	TRBJ2-3	few
TGTGCCAGCACCTCGTGGGCGGGACGAGGCACCGGGGAGCTGTTTTTT	CASTSWAGRGTGELFF	TRBV12-3/TRBV12-4	-	TRBJ2-2	many
TGCGCCAGCAAAGGACGGTCCAGGGCCTACACCGGGGAGCTGTTTTTT	CASKGRSRAYTGELFF	TRBV10-2	-	TRBJ2-2	few
TGTGCCACAGGATGGGGGGGAGCAGATACGCAGTATTTT	CATGWGGADTQYF	TRBV27	TRBD2	TRBJ2-3	-
TGTGCCAGCTCACCGGTTAGACAGTTATACAACTACGAGCAGTACTTC	CASSPVRQLYNYEQYF	TRBV18	-	TRBJ2-7	-
TGCGCCAGCAGCGGGGTTGACGGGCCGACCTTCGAGGGCTACACCTTC	CASSGVDGPTFEGYTF	TRBV5-1	-	TRBJ1-2	-
TGTGCCAGCAGTTACTTAGCGGGGGGAGGAACAGATACGCAGTATTTT	CASSYLAGGGTDTQYF	TRBV6-5	TRBD2	TRBJ2-3	few
TGTGCCAGCAGCCACCTACAGGGGTCGCCCGGGGAGACCCAGTACTTC	CASSHLQGSPGETQYF	TRBV3-1	TRBD1	TRBJ2-5	-
TGCGCCAGCAGCCAGGTCCATGACGGCAAAAACATTCAGTACTTC	CASSQVHDGKNIQYF	TRBV4-3	-	TRBJ2-4	few
TGTGCCAGCAGCTTAGTAGACAGAGAAGAGACCCAGTACTTC	CASSLVDREETQYF	TRBV7-2	-	TRBJ2-5	-
TGTGCCAGCAGCCAAATGGCCTCATTCGCTTCCTACGAGCAGTACTTC	CASSQMASFASYEQYF	TRBV3-1	-	TRBJ2-7	few
TGCAGCGTTGGACCGAAGGGCACTGAAGCTTTCTTT	CSVGPKGTEAFF	TRBV29-1	-	TRBJ1-1	many
TGTGCCAGCAGCTTACTACAGGGGGCCTCTCAGCCCCAGCATTTT	CASSLLQGASQPQHF	TRBV7-2	TRBD1	TRBJ1-5	-
TGTGCCAGCAGCTTAATAGCAAGCACAGATACGCAGTATTTT	CASSLIASTDTQYF	TRBV7-2	-	TRBJ2-3	few
TGCGCCAGCAGTCTGACAGGGACGGTGGCCTACGAGCAGTACTTC	CASSLTGTVAYEQYF	TRBV5-1	TRBD1	TRBJ2-7	many
TGTGCCAGCAATAACTGGCAGGGGGCCCAAGAGACCCAGTACTTC	CASNNWQGAQETQYF	TRBV12-3/TRBV12-4	TRBD1	TRBJ2-5	-
TGTGCCAGCTCACCATCCAGCCTCAATCAGCCCCAGCATTTT	CASSPSSLNQPQHF	TRBV18	-	TRBJ1-5	few
TGTGCCACCAGCACCCGGGGCAGGGAGAGCGTAAACGAGCAGTACTTC	CATSTRGRESVNEQYF	TRBV15	-	TRBJ2-7	many
TGCGCCAGCAGCCAAGAAGGAAGGACTAGCTATTTCCCAGATACGCAGTATTTT	CASSQEGRTSYFPDTQYF	TRBV4-3	TRBD2	TRBJ2-3	many
TGTGCCAGCAGCTGGGGACGGTATGAAGCTTTCTTT	CASSWGRYEAFF	TRBV5-6	-	TRBJ1-1	-
TGCGCCAGCACTAAAACAGGGGGTATTGGGAACACTGAAGCTTTCTTT	CASTKTGGIGNTEAFF	TRBV5-1	TRBD1	TRBJ1-1	few
TGCGCCAGCAGCTTGGGGCAGGGCAAGGGCTACACCTTC	CASSLGQGKGYTF	TRBV5-1	-	TRBJ1-2	many
TGTGCCAGCAGCCGACTATCCCGGGGGCACACTGAAGCTTTCTTT	CASSRLSRGHTEAFF	TRBV7-9	-	TRBJ1-1	few
TGTGCCAGCTCAGAGTGGGGTATGAACACTGAAGCTTTCTTT	CASSEWGMNTEAFF	TRBV7-9	-	TRBJ1-1	-
TGTGCCAGCAGCCCCGGTGGGGGGGCGACAGATACGCAGTATTTT	CASSPGGGATDTQYF	TRBV6-2/TRBV6-3	-	TRBJ2-3	-